These 16 T cell receptor beta chains were all obtained from the same sample, sequenced in a study of blood T cell repertoires in COVID-19. Libraries were prepared by immunoSEQ multiplex PCR; TCRdb keeps only in-frame clonotypes and omits some of them. The repertoire includes fewer than 350,000 clones, roughly 91% of them detected once, and about 2.3% sits in the top ten. Sequenced input: PBMCs or T cells enriched from blood (not recorded which). The receptors come from a woman aged 40 to 49 with acute COVID-19.

This chain uses TRBV3-1 (or the pseudogene TRBV3-2) with TRBJ1-3; D unclear. Per the germline V gene, CDR1 is LGHDT and CDR2 is YNNKEL (reference sequence). V lost 1 base and J 0 bases, leaving 10 bases between the germline ends. The CDR3 is made up of 16 amino acids. The CDR3 sequence is CASSQGRMSSGNTIYF. The CDR3 coding sequence is TGTGCCAGCAGCCAAGGGCGGATGAGCTCTGGAAACACCATATATTTT.

The CDR3 here is CASSVTSGGAQDTQYF. For the CDR3, the DNA is TGCGCCAGCAGCGTGACTAGCGGGGGGGCTCAGGATACGCAGTATTTT. The V call is TRBV5-1, the J call TRBJ2-3, with 14 bases lining up with TRBD2. CDR1 is SGHRS and CDR2 is YFSETQ in the germline V gene. With 4 bases clipped from V and 6 bases from J, the junction kept 7 bases outside the gene matches. The CDR3 spans 16 residues.

This clone came up once. J is TRBJ1-4 and V is TRBV21-1. TRBV21-1 is classified as a pseudogene. The CDR3 runs to 16 residues. Here the CDR3 DNA reads TGTGCCAGCAGCAAGAGGGCCCGGACCCCTAATGAAAAACTGTTTTTT. Protein sequence: CASSKRARTPNEKLFF.

The chain uses TRBV7-3 and TRBJ2-5, with D tentatively TRBD2 (6 bases). CDR3 length equals 13 residues. Between the trimmed V and J ends, which lost 3 bases and 4 bases, there was a span of 9 bases. From germline, CDR1 is SGHTA and CDR2 FQGTGA. CDR3 nucleotides: TGTGCCAGCAGCTTTGGAGGGGTAGAGACCCAGTACTTC. Amino acid sequence: CASSFGGVETQYF. The entire variable domain, with the rest obtained from reference TRBV7-3 and TRBJ2-5, is as follows: GAGVSQTPSNKVTEKGKYVELRCDPISGHTALYWYRQSLGQGPEFLIYFQGTGAADDSGLPNDRFFAVRPEGSVSTLKIQRTERGDSAVYLCASSFGGVETQYFGPGTRLLVL.

The chain has TRBV7-2 and TRBJ2-3; 11 bases are shared with TRBD1. The CDR3 loop spans 16 amino acids. Per germline, CDR1 SGHTA and CDR2 FQGNSA. V shed 5 bases, J shed 3 bases, and the junction held 7 bases outside the gene matches. In nucleotides, the CDR3 is TGTGCCAGCAGCAGCCGGGACAGGGGGGTGACAGATACGCAGTATTTT. Amino acids: CASSSRDRGVTDTQYF.

The chain couples TRBV9 to TRBJ2-1; tentative D call: TRBD1 (8 bases). The CDR3 contains 15 residues. In germline, CDR1 is SGDLS, CDR2 YYNGEE. V lost 3 bases and J lost 4, with 14 bases in between. The CDR3 DNA reads as TGTGCCAGCAGCGAAGGACAGGGAGGGTACAATGAGCAGTTCTTC. This encodes CASSEGQGGYNEQFF.

The sample holds a few counts of this clone. Distinct nucleotide sequences in the sample also encode this CDR3. This rearrangement joins TRBV7-2 to TRBJ2-2; D not resolved. CDR3 length equals 14 residues. CDR1 and CDR2 (germline): SGHTA, FQGNSA. With 2 bases removed from V and 1 base from J, the gap between germline ends came to 5 bases. This chain's CDR3 is CASSLRQNTGELFF. The CDR3 coding sequence is TGTGCCAGCAGCTTACGACAGAACACCGGGGAGCTGTTTTTT.

The rearrangement links TRBV7-9 to TRBJ2-1; D remains ambiguous. Trimming left V 4 bases short and J 1 base short, with 11 bases between. Germline CDR1 is SEHNR and CDR2 is FQNEAQ (reference sequence). The CDR3 is 15 residues long. The CDR3 bases are TGTGCCAGCAGCTCCCGTAGCCTATCCTACAATGAGCAGTTCTTC. Protein: CASSSRSLSYNEQFF.

This sequence joins TRBV7-8 and TRBJ1-6, with D unresolved. The CDR3 covers 17 residues. Germline V gene lookup returns CDR1 SGHVS and CDR2 FQNEAQ. The V end lost 1 base, the J end lost 0 bases, and 10 bases lay between the germline ends. CDR3 DNA sequence: TGTGCCAGCAGCTTAGTGCTCACGAGCTCCTATAATTCACCCCTCCACTTT. Protein: CASSLVLTSSYNSPLHF. The whole variable domain, filled in from reference TRBV7-8 and TRBJ1-6, reads GAGVSQSPRYKVAKRGQDVALRCDPISGHVSLFWYQQALGQGPEFLTYFQNEAQLDKSGLPSDRFFAERPEGSVSTLKIQRTQQEDSAVYLCASSLVLTSSYNSPLHFGNGTRLTVT.

The chain couples TRBV7-6 to TRBJ2-7; 9 bases agree with TRBD1. The CDR3 length is 16 residues. The trim removed 5 bases at V and 5 bases at J, leaving 13 bases unmatched. Germline CDR1 is SGHVS and CDR2 is FNYEAQ. CDR3 sequence: CASSPGGGQGLNEQYF. The CDR3, as DNA: TGTGCCAGCAGCCCGGGTGGGGGACAGGGATTAAACGAGCAGTACTTC.

V usage is TRBV7-2 and J usage is TRBJ2-6; a possible D gene is TRBD1 (6 bases). The ends were cut back, 3 bases at V and 0 bases at J, with 9 bases in the middle. CDR1 is SGHTA, CDR2 FQGNSA, per germline. This CDR3 is built from 16 residues. The CDR3 bases are TGTGCCAGCAGCTTGGGACATAGCTCTGGGGCCAACGTCCTGACTTTC. It encodes CASSLGHSSGANVLTF. Filled out from reference TRBV7-2 and TRBJ2-6, the complete variable domain reads GAGVSQSPSNKVTEKGKDVELRCDPISGHTALYWYRQSLGQGLEFLIYFQGNSAPDKSGLPSDRFSAERTGGSVSTLTIQRTQQEDSAVYLCASSLGHSSGANVLTFGAGSRLTVL.

The chain uses TRBV7-8 and TRBJ2-7; possibly TRBD2 for D (6 bases). CDR3 length: 16 residues. Per germline, CDR1 SGHVS and CDR2 FQNEAQ. Trimming took 1 base from V and 7 from J, leaving 20 bases between them. CDR3 bases: TGTGCCAGCAGCTTAGTAGCGGAGGGTCTAACGGGGGAGCAGTACTTC. Protein: CASSLVAEGLTGEQYF. Full variable domain (outside the CDR3, taken from reference TRBV7-8 and TRBJ2-7): GAGVSQSPRYKVAKRGQDVALRCDPISGHVSLFWYQQALGQGPEFLTYFQNEAQLDKSGLPSDRFFAERPEGSVSTLKIQRTQQEDSAVYLCASSLVAEGLTGEQYFGPGTRLTVT.

This chain joins TRBV4-3 and TRBJ2-7; TRBD2 agrees at 8 bases. The CDR3 loop spans 16 amino acids. Germline values: CDR1 LGHNA, CDR2 YSLEER. Trimming at V came to 3 bases and at J to 3 bases, leaving 10 bases not matched to a gene. CDR3 sequence (DNA): TGCGCCAGCAGCCATGAAGCGACTAGCGCCTTCTACGAGCAGTACTTC. The encoded protein is CASSHEATSAFYEQYF.

The chain carries TRBV5-4 and TRBJ2-1; a weak D match, TRBD1 (7 bases). Germline-derived CDR1 and CDR2 are SGHNT and YYREEE (reference sequence). This CDR3 region has 15 residues. V shed 4 bases and J shed 6 bases, with 17 bases lying between them. The CDR3, as DNA: TGTGCCAGCAGCCCCCCGGGGGACAGAATCAATGAGCAGTTCTTC. Amino acid sequence: CASSPPGDRINEQFF.

This clone was recorded once. The chain recombines TRBV28 with TRBJ2-2; the match to TRBD2 covers 10 bases. CDR1 and CDR2 from the germline V gene are MDHEN and SYDVKM. J lost 6 bases, V lost 0 bases, and 7 bases had no gene match. This CDR3 spans 17 amino acids. The CDR3, as DNA: TGTGCCAGCAGTTTATGGGGCAAGCGGGGGGGCCCCGGGGAGCTGTTTTTT. It translates to CASSLWGKRGGPGELFF. Using reference TRBV28 and TRBJ2-2 for the parts outside the CDR3, the full variable domain is DVKVTQSSRYLVKRTGEKVFLECVQDMDHENMFWYRQDPGLGLRLIYFSYDVKMKEKGDIPEGYSVSREKKERFSLILESASTNQTSMYLCASSLWGKRGGPGELFFGEGSRLTVL.

CDR3 protein: CASSTLSSGANVLTF. CDR3 DNA: TGTGCCAGTAGTACCCTTAGCTCTGGGGCCAACGTCCTGACTTTC. The V call is TRBV19, the J call TRBJ2-6; D remains unclear. Trimming removed 4 bases from V and 0 bases from J, with 7 bases in between. In germline, CDR1 is LNHDA, CDR2 SQIVND (reference sequence). This CDR3 is built from 15 residues.